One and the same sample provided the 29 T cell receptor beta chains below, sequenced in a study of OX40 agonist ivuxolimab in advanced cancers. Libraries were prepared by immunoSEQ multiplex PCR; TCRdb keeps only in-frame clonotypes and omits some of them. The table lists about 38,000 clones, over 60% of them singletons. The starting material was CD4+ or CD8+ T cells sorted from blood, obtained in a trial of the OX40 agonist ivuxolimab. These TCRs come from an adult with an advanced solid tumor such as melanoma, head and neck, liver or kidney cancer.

CDR3 protein: CASRREAMNTEAFF. For the CDR3, the DNA is TGTGCCAGTAGGCGAGAGGCAATGAACACTGAAGCTTTCTTT. The V gene is TRBV19, the J gene TRBJ1-1; D not certain. The V and J ends lost 6 bases and 0 bases respectively, with 11 bases between them. CDR3 length equals 14 residues. Germline loops: CDR1 LNHDA, CDR2 SQIVND (reference sequence).

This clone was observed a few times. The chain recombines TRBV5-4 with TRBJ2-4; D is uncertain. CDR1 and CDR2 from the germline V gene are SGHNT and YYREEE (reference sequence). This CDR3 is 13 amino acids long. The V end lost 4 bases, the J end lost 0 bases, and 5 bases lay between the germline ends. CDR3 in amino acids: CASSAEAKNIQYF. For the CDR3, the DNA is TGTGCCAGCAGCGCGGAAGCCAAAAACATTCAGTACTTC.

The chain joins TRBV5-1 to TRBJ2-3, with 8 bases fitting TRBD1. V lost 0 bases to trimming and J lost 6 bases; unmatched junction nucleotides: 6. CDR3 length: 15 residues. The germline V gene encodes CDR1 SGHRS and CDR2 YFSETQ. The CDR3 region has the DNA TGCGCCAGCAGCTTGGTAGGACAGGGATTGGATACGCAGTATTTT. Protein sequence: CASSLVGQGLDTQYF.

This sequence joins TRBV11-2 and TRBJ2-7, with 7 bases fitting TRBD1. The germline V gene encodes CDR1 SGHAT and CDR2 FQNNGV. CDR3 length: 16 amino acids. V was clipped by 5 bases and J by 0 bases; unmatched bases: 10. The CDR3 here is CASSPEGPGGSYEQYF. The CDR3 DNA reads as TGTGCCAGCAGCCCCGAAGGCCCAGGGGGCTCCTACGAGCAGTACTTC.

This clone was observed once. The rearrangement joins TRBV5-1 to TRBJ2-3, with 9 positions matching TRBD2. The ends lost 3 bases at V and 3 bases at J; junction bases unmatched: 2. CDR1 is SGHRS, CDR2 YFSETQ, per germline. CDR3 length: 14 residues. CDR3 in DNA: TGCGCCAGCAGCTCGGGACTAGCTACAGATACGCAGTATTTT. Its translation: CASSSGLATDTQYF.

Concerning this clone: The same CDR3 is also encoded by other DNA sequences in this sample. The CDR3 loop reads CASSLEGSYNSPLHF. In DNA form, the CDR3 reads TGCGCCAGCAGCTTGGAGGGCTCCTATAATTCACCCCTCCACTTT. This chain uses TRBV5-1 with TRBJ1-6; D remains unclear. CDR1 and CDR2 from the germline V gene are SGHRS and YFSETQ. The CDR3 totals 15 residues. Trimming removed 0 bases at V and 0 bases at J, with 4 bases between.

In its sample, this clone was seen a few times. In nucleotides, the CDR3 is TGTGCCAGCAGCTTAAGACCTGAATACAGGTCACCCCTCCACTTT. This codes for CASSLRPEYRSPLHF. The chain has TRBV5-6 and TRBJ1-6, with D maybe TRBD1 (5 bases). This CDR3 contains 15 residues. Between the trimmed V and J ends, which lost 2 bases and 10 bases, there was a span of 16 bases. Germline CDR1 is SGHDT and CDR2 is YYEEEE.

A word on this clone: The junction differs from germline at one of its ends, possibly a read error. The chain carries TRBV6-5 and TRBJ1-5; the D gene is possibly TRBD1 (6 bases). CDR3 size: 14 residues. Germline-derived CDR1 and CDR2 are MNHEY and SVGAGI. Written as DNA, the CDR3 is TGTGCCAGCAGCCACGACAGGTTCAATCAGCCCCGGCATTTT. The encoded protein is CASSHDRFNQPRHF.

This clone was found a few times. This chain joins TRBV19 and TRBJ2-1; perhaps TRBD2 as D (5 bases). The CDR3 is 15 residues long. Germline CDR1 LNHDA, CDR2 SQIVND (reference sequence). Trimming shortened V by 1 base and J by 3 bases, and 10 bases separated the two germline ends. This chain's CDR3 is CASSIGGPYYNEQFF. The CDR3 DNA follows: TGTGCCAGTAGTATAGGAGGGCCCTACTACAATGAGCAGTTCTTC.

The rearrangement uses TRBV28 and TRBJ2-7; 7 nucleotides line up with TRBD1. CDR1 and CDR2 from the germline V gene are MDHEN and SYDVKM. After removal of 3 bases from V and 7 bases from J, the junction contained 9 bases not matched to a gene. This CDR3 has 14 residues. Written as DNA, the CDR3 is TGTGCCAGCAGTTTTAGGACAGGACCCCGGGAGCAGTACTTC. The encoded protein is CASSFRTGPREQYF.

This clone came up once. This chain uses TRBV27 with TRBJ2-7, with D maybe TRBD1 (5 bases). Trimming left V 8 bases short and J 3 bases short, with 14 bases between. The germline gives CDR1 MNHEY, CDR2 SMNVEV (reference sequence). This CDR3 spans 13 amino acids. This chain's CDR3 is CASQGRGNYEQYF. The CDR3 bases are TGTGCCAGCCAGGGTAGGGGCAACTACGAGCAGTACTTC.

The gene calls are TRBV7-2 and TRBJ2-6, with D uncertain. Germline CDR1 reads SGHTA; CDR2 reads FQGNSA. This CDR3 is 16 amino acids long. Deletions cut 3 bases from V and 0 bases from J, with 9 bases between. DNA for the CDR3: TGTGCCAGCAGCTTTGGCAGCTTCTCTGGGGCCAACGTCCTGACTTTC. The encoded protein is CASSFGSFSGANVLTF. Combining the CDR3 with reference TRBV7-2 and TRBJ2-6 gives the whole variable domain GAGVSQSPSNKVTEKGKDVELRCDPISGHTALYWYRQSLGQGLEFLIYFQGNSAPDKSGLPSDRFSAERTGGSVSTLTIQRTQQEDSAVYLCASSFGSFSGANVLTFGAGSRLTVL.

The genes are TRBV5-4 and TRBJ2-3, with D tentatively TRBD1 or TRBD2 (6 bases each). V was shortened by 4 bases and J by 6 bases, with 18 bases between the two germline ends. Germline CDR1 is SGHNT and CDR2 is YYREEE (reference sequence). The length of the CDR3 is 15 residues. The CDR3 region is CASSPGARGGDTQYF. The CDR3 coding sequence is TGTGCCAGCAGCCCGGGGGCGAGAGGGGGGGATACGCAGTATTTT.

CDR3 in DNA: TGTGCCAGCAGCCCAAGGTGGCTTGGGCAAACCGAGCAGTACTTC. Translated: CASSPRWLGQTEQYF. The J gene is TRBJ2-7, the V gene TRBV28; D is unresolved. The germline CDR1 and CDR2 sequences are MDHEN and SYDVKM. The V end was cut by 6 bases, the J end by 6 bases, with 21 bases between. The length of the CDR3 is 15 residues. Variable domain in full (rest from reference TRBV28 and TRBJ2-7): DVKVTQSSRYLVKRTGEKVFLECVQDMDHENMFWYRQDPGLGLRLIYFSYDVKMKEKGDIPEGYSVSREKKERFSLILESASTNQTSMYLCASSPRWLGQTEQYFGPGTRLTVT.

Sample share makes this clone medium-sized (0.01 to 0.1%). This CDR3 reads CASSITGDGGYTF. The CDR3 bases are TGCGCCAGCAGTATTACAGGGGACGGGGGCTACACCTTC. The chain recombines TRBV5-1 with TRBJ1-2; 7 bases are shared with TRBD1. Losses at the gene ends were 5 bases for V and 8 bases for J; bases not matched to a gene: 9. The germline CDR1 and CDR2 sequences are SGHRS and YFSETQ. CDR3 length: 13 amino acids.

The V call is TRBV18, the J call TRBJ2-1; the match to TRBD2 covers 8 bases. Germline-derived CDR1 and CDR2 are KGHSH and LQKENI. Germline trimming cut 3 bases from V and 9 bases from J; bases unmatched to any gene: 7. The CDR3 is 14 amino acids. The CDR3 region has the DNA TGTGCCAGCTCACCCCGGGAGGGGGGAAGTGAGCAGTTCTTC. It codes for CASSPREGGSEQFF.

The CDR3 is CASTISAGRGYGYTF. CDR3 coding DNA: TGTGCCAGCACCATATCAGCGGGCCGGGGCTATGGCTACACCTTC. The chain recombines TRBV28 with TRBJ1-2; D not certain. V dropped 7 bases and J dropped 4 bases, with 19 bases sitting between them. Per the germline V gene, CDR1 is MDHEN and CDR2 is SYDVKM. The CDR3 has 15 amino acids.

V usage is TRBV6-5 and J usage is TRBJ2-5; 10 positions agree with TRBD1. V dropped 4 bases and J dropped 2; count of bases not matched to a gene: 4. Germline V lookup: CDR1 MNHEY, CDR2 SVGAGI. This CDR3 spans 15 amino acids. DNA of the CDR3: TGTGCCAGCAGTTCGGGACAGGGGAGGCAAGAGACCCAGTACTTC. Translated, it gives CASSSGQGRQETQYF.

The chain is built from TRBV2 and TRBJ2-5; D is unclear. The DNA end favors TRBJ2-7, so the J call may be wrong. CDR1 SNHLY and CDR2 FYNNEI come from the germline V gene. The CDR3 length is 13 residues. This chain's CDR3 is CASRGEAYYEQYF. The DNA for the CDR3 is TGTGCCAGCAGGGGTGAAGCATACTACGAGCAGTACTTC.

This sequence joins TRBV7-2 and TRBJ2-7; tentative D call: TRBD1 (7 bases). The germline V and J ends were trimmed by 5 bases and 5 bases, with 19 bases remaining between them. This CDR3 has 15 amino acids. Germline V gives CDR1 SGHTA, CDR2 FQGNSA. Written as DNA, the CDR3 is TGTGCCAGCAGCCCGCGGGACAGAACCCCTAACGAGCAGTACTTC. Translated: CASSPRDRTPNEQYF.

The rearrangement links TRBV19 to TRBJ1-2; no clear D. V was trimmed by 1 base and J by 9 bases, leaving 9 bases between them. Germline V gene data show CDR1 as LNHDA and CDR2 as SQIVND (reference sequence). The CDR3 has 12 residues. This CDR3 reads CASSIVPGSYTF. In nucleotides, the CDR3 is TGTGCCAGTAGTATAGTCCCAGGAAGCTACACCTTC.

The CDR3 region is CASKDPALPGANVLTF. As DNA, the CDR3 is TGTGCCAGTAAAGACCCCGCCCTACCTGGGGCCAACGTCCTGACTTTC. This chain uses TRBV19 with TRBJ2-6; D not certain. V lost 7 bases to trimming and J lost 2 bases, with 15 bases between them. The CDR3 has 16 amino acids. Germline loops: CDR1 LNHDA, CDR2 SQIVND (reference sequence).

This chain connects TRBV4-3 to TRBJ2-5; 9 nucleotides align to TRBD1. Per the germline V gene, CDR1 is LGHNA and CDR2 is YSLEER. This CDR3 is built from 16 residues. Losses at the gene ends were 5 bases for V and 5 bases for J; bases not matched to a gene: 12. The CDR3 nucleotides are TGCGCCAGCAGCTTTAGTACCGGGACAGGGATGGAGACCCAGTACTTC. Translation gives CASSFSTGTGMETQYF.

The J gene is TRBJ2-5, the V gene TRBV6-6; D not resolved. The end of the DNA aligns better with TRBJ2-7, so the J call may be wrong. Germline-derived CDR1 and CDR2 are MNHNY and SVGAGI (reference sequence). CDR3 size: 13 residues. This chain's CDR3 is CASSYSTLYEQYF. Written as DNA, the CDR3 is TGTGCCAGCAGTTACTCGACCTTATACGAGCAGTACTTC.

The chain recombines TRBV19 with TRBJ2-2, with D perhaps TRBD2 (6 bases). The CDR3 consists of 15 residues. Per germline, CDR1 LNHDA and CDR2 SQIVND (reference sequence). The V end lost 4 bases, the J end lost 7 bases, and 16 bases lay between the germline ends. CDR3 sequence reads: CASSRRVDISGELFF. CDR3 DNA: TGTGCCAGTAGTAGGAGGGTAGATATCAGCGGGGAGCTGTTTTTT.

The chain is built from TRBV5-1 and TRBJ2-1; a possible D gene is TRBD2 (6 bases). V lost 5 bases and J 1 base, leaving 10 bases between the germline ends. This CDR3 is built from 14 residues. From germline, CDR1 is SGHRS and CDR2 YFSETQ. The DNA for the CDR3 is TGCGCCAGCAGATCGGCGGGGTCCTACAATGAGCAGTTCTTC. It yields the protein CASRSAGSYNEQFF.

CDR3 in DNA: TGTGCCAGTAACGACAGGACACTATACAATGAGCAGTTCTTC. Its protein product is CASNDRTLYNEQFF. This sequence joins TRBV19 and TRBJ2-1, with D possibly being TRBD1 (6 bases). The CDR3 is 14 residues long. V shed 7 bases and J shed 4 bases, with 14 bases lying between them. Per the germline V gene, CDR1 is LNHDA and CDR2 is SQIVND (reference sequence).

CDR3 residues: CASSLAREIPTEAFF. The CDR3, as DNA: TGTGCCAGCAGCTTAGCGCGGGAGATTCCCACTGAAGCTTTCTTT. The chain is built from TRBV7-9 and TRBJ1-1; D not certain. Trimming took off 0 bases at V and 4 bases at J, with 12 bases between the two ends. The CDR3 covers 15 residues. Germline V gene sequence: CDR1 SEHNR, CDR2 FQNEAQ (reference sequence).

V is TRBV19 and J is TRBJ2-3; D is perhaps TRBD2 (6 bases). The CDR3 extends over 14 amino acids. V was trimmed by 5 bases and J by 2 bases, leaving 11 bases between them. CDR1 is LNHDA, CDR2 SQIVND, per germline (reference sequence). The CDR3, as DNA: TGTGCCAGTAGTTCGGCGGGGTCCACAGATACGCAGTATTTT. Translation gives CASSSAGSTDTQYF.